These 17 T cell receptor beta chains were sequenced from one sample in a study of blood T cell repertoires in COVID-19. Libraries were prepared by immunoSEQ multiplex PCR; TCRdb keeps only in-frame clonotypes and omits some of them. This table has fewer than 200,000 clones, about four fifths appearing once. The sequenced sample consisted of peripheral blood. These receptors were obtained from a woman older than 75 with acute or convalescent COVID-19.

This clone has just a few counts. This chain uses TRBV18 with TRBJ2-7, with 7 bases fitting TRBD1. The V gene's germline CDR1 is KGHSH and CDR2 LQKENI. This CDR3 spans 16 amino acids. With 3 bases clipped from V and 6 bases from J, the junction kept 14 bases outside the gene matches. The CDR3 is CASSPLNVDRYGEQYF. In nucleotides, the CDR3 is TGTGCCAGCTCACCCCTTAACGTGGACAGGTATGGCGAGCAGTACTTC.

This clone appeared a single time. The V and J genes are TRBV9 and TRBJ1-6; D ambiguous. Germline V gives CDR1 SGDLS, CDR2 YYNGEE. V dropped 3 bases and J dropped 8 bases, with 12 bases sitting between them. This CDR3 contains 14 residues. The CDR3 here is CASSAFVGDSPLHF. CDR3 nucleotide sequence: TGTGCCAGCAGCGCGTTCGTCGGGGATTCACCCCTCCACTTT.

This clone was seen only once. The chain joins TRBV10-3 to TRBJ2-3, with TRBD2 matching over 8 bases. The J segment lost 4 bases and the V segment lost 3 bases, leaving 12 bases of the junction unmatched. The CDR3 extends over 17 amino acids. Germline V gene lookup returns CDR1 ENHRY and CDR2 SYGVKD. The CDR3 region has the DNA TGTGCCATCAGTGATACGGGGACTAGTCGGTTGGCAGATACGCAGTATTTT. Translating gives CAISDTGTSRLADTQYF.

The CDR3 is CASSQAYRSNQPQHF. Written as DNA, the CDR3 is TGCGCCAGCAGCCAAGCATACAGGAGCAATCAGCCCCAGCATTTT. V usage is TRBV4-3 and J usage is TRBJ1-5; D might be TRBD1 (5 bases). V was trimmed by 1 base and J by 1 base, leaving 8 bases between them. This CDR3 is built from 15 residues. CDR1 and CDR2 (germline): LGHNA, YSLEER.

This clone was recorded only once. The rearrangement joins TRBV30 to TRBJ1-2; 8 nucleotides align to TRBD1. With V trimmed by 3 bases and J by 2 bases, 8 bases remained unmatched. The CDR3 consists of 15 residues. Germline CDR1 reads GTSNPN; CDR2 reads SVGIG (reference sequence). The CDR3 nucleotides are TGTGCCTGGAGAGCTGGGCAGGGGGCGAACTATGGCTACACCTTC. Amino acid sequence: CAWRAGQGANYGYTF.

This clone appeared a few times. V usage is TRBV18 and J usage is TRBJ2-7; D might be TRBD2 (6 bases). Trimming stripped 3 bases from V and 6 bases from J, with 18 bases between. The CDR3 consists of 15 residues. Germline loops: CDR1 KGHSH, CDR2 LQKENI. As DNA, the CDR3 is TGTGCCAGCTCACCGGACAATTGGAGGGGTGTCGAGCAGTACTTC. Protein sequence: CASSPDNWRGVEQYF.

V is TRBV29-1 and J is TRBJ2-3, with a weak D call TRBD1 (5 bases). The CDR3 totals 16 residues. Germline CDR1 is SQVTM and CDR2 is ANQGSEA. V dropped 0 bases and J dropped 1 base, with 14 bases sitting between them. The CDR3 protein is CSVEDPAGWGTDTQYF. The DNA of the CDR3 is TGCAGCGTTGAAGATCCGGCAGGGTGGGGCACAGATACGCAGTATTTT.

The J gene is TRBJ2-7, the V gene TRBV7-2; TRBD2 matches 9 bases. Trimming cost V 6 bases and J 5 bases; bases outside gene matches: 11. Germline V gives CDR1 SGHTA, CDR2 FQGNSA. CDR3 length equals 15 residues. The CDR3, as DNA: TGTGCCAGCAGACTCGGGGCGGGGGGGCCCAACGAGCAGTACTTC. Its translation is CASRLGAGGPNEQYF.

The J gene is TRBJ1-1, the V gene TRBV7-8; D is ambiguous. The CDR3 is 14 amino acids. The V gene lost 2 bases and the J gene lost 3 bases, with 10 bases spanning the gap. Per germline, CDR1 SGHVS and CDR2 FQNEAQ. The CDR3 nucleotides are TGTGCCAGCAGCTTATCTGGGCTTGACACTGAAGCTTTCTTT. This translates into CASSLSGLDTEAFF.

The chain's CDR3 is CASRGYRDRRANYGYTF. The CDR3 coding sequence is TGTGCCAGCAGGGGTTACCGGGACAGGCGAGCTAACTATGGCTACACCTTC. The chain employs TRBV5-8 and TRBJ1-2; 8 nucleotides align to TRBD1. The V gene end was trimmed by 5 bases and the J gene end by 0 bases; junction bases not matched to a gene: 12. CDR1 and CDR2 from the germline V gene are SGHTS and YDEGEE. This CDR3 has 17 amino acids.

This clone was observed at least ten times. This chain uses TRBV24-1 with TRBJ2-2; D is possibly TRBD2 (5 bases). The germline V gene encodes CDR1 KGHDR and CDR2 SFDVKD. The V gene lost 3 bases and the J gene lost 6 bases, with 10 bases spanning the gap. The CDR3 consists of 14 residues. The CDR3 protein is CATSDGGLPGELFF. Here the CDR3 DNA reads TGTGCCACCAGTGATGGAGGATTACCCGGGGAGCTGTTTTTT.

A few counts support this clone. The genes are TRBV27 and TRBJ2-1, with a weak D call TRBD2 (7 bases). Germline CDR1 and CDR2: MNHEY and SMNVEV (reference sequence). V was shortened by 4 bases and J by 7 bases, with 14 bases between the two germline ends. There are 14 residues in the CDR3. CDR3 DNA: TGTGCCAGCAGTTGGGCGGGGGCCAGGAATGAGCAGTTCTTC. Amino acid sequence: CASSWAGARNEQFF.

The rearrangement uses TRBV7-2 and TRBJ1-1; 9 bases are a match to TRBD1. V lost 1 base and J lost 4; bases outside the gene matches: 4. Germline CDR1 SGHTA, CDR2 FQGNSA. The CDR3 covers 15 residues. The CDR3 DNA reads TGTGCCAGCAGCTTAGAAGGACAGGGGATCACTGAAGCTTTCTTT. Translation gives CASSLEGQGITEAFF.

The CDR3 nucleotides are TGTGCCAGCAGTTTCGGGGAGGATCATGAAAAACTGTTTTTT. Translated: CASSFGEDHEKLFF. V and J are TRBV6-5 and TRBJ1-4; D unresolved. The germline gives CDR1 MNHEY, CDR2 SVGAGI. V gave up 4 bases and J gave up 6 bases, with 12 bases separating them. The CDR3 consists of 14 residues.

This chain connects TRBV6-5 to TRBJ1-2, with 8 bases that match TRBD1. Germline CDR1 reads MNHEY; CDR2 reads SVGAGI. The CDR3 is 15 amino acids. The trim removed 5 bases at V and 2 bases at J, leaving 7 bases unmatched. The CDR3 nucleotides read TGTGCCAGCAGTAAACGGACAGGGCCGAACTATGGCTACACCTTC. Its translation: CASSKRTGPNYGYTF.

CDR3 sequence reads: CASIGDRVKGGNTEAFF. CDR3 nucleotide sequence: TGTGCCAGTATAGGGGACAGGGTGAAAGGAGGGAACACTGAAGCTTTCTTT. The V and J genes are TRBV19 and TRBJ1-1; TRBD1 matches at 9 bases. The CDR3 is 17 residues long. Germline values: CDR1 LNHDA, CDR2 SQIVND (reference sequence). The J segment lost 1 base and the V segment lost 7 bases, leaving 13 bases of the junction unmatched.

The chain couples TRBV7-9 to TRBJ1-5; 9 bases match TRBD1. Germline-derived CDR1 and CDR2 are SEHNR and FQNEAQ (reference sequence). The CDR3 spans 13 residues. The J segment lost 10 bases and the V segment lost 3 bases, leaving 4 bases of the junction unmatched. The CDR3 DNA is TGTGCCAGCAGCTTGGACAGGGGACAACCCCAGCATTTT. It specifies CASSLDRGQPQHF.